The 20 T cell receptor beta chains below all came from one sample that was sequenced in a study of beta chain features in type 1 diabetes. Expressed TCRB transcripts were sequenced, since all the RNA that had been isolated was reverse transcribed. Sequencing was performed with immunoSEQ multiplex PCR; in TCRdb, only in-frame clones are kept and a portion is missing. In the table there are hundreds of thousands of clones, about 14% of which are singletons. The sample taken for sequencing was naive CD4+ T cells from blood. Receptors originate from a man between 18 and 29 years old in good health.

This clone has more than one count but fewer than ten. J is TRBJ2-5 and V is TRBV5-1; D gene uncertain. The CDR3 totals 13 residues. Trimming took 1 base from V and 4 from J, leaving 8 bases between them. In germline, CDR1 is SGHRS, CDR2 YFSETQ. CDR3 in DNA: TGCGCCAGCAGCTTGCCGGGTTCAGAGACCCAGTACTTC. Translating gives CASSLPGSETQYF.

The chain uses TRBV6-5 and TRBJ2-3, with D uncertain. This CDR3 region has 13 residues. The V gene's germline CDR1 is MNHEY and CDR2 SVGAGI. V was pared by 2 bases and J by 6 bases, with 9 bases between. The CDR3 loop reads CASSYGITDTQYF. The DNA for the CDR3 is TGTGCCAGCAGTTACGGCATAACGGATACGCAGTATTTT.

CDR3 amino acids: CAWSAIQPNTEAFF. The CDR3 DNA reads as TGTGCCTGGAGTGCCATTCAGCCGAACACTGAAGCTTTCTTT. The V call is TRBV30, the J call TRBJ1-1; unclear D gene. Germline V gene sequence: CDR1 GTSNPN, CDR2 SVGIG (reference sequence). The V end was cut by 1 base, the J end by 1 base, with 10 bases between. This CDR3 contains 14 residues.

The table lists this clone with a few counts. V gene TRBV2 combines with J gene TRBJ2-3; 7 bases are shared with TRBD1. CDR1 is SNHLY and CDR2 is FYNNEI in the germline V gene. The J segment lost 5 bases and the V segment lost 7 bases, leaving 15 bases of the junction unmatched. The CDR3 covers 16 residues. CDR3 region: CASTPRVRTGQDTQYF. The CDR3 DNA is TGTGCCAGCACCCCAAGGGTCCGGACAGGACAAGATACGCAGTATTTT.

In this sample, this clone turned up many times. The rearrangement links TRBV14 to TRBJ1-6; D may be TRBD1 (5 bases). Germline V gene lookup returns CDR1 SGHDN and CDR2 FVKESK. The CDR3 has 15 amino acids. Trimming took off 5 bases at V and 6 bases at J, with 14 bases between the two ends. CDR3 in amino acids: CASSIQGVSNSPLHF. CDR3 DNA sequence: TGTGCCAGCAGCATTCAGGGCGTGAGTAATTCACCCCTCCACTTT.

The CDR3 region has the DNA TGTGCCAGCAGCGTTAAGCGGGGGGGCCACAGTGAGACCGGGGAGCTGTTTTTT. Residues: CASSVKRGGHSETGELFF. The chain combines TRBV9 with TRBJ2-2; 10 bases line up with TRBD2. The CDR3 spans 18 residues. Unmatched junction bases numbered 12, after V lost 2 bases and J lost 5 bases. From germline, CDR1 is SGDLS and CDR2 YYNGEE.

V is TRBV6-5 and J is TRBJ1-2, with 10 bases identical to TRBD1. The germline gives CDR1 MNHEY, CDR2 SVGAGI. This CDR3 has 15 residues. V gave up 5 bases and J gave up 8 bases; unmatched junction bases: 11. The CDR3 bases are TGTGCCAGCAGTCAACGGGACAGGGGAAGGGGCGGCTACACCTTC. Residues: CASSQRDRGRGGYTF.

The chain recombines TRBV5-4 with TRBJ2-1; D is ambiguous. V was pared by 4 bases and J by 0 bases, with 11 bases between. Germline V gene sequence: CDR1 SGHNT, CDR2 YYREEE (reference sequence). The CDR3 length is 15 residues. The CDR3 spells CASSARPSSYNEQFF. The CDR3, as DNA: TGTGCCAGCAGCGCAAGACCTAGCTCCTACAATGAGCAGTTCTTC.

This clone was counted once. The chain employs TRBV7-2 and TRBJ1-5; 8 nucleotides match TRBD1. From germline, CDR1 is SGHTA and CDR2 FQGNSA. The CDR3 spans 17 residues. V shed 1 base and J 6 bases; nucleotides not matched to a gene: 11. CDR3 in amino acids: CASSLGAGGYVGQPQHF. The DNA of the CDR3 is TGTGCCAGCAGCTTAGGGGCAGGGGGCTACGTTGGTCAGCCCCAGCATTTT.

V usage is TRBV5-4 and J usage is TRBJ1-2, with D possibly matching TRBD1 (5 bases). This CDR3 has 15 amino acids. Trimming cost V 4 bases and J 6 bases, with 19 bases left between them. Per germline, CDR1 SGHNT and CDR2 YYREEE (reference sequence). The CDR3 DNA sequence: TGTGCCAGCAGCCAATCCGGGGGAAGCAGCGATGGCTACACCTTC. This sequence encodes CASSQSGGSSDGYTF.

This clone was counted a few times. The chain uses TRBV28 and TRBJ1-1, with D maybe TRBD1 (6 bases). Germline loops: CDR1 MDHEN, CDR2 SYDVKM. This CDR3 spans 14 amino acids. Between the trimmed V and J ends, which lost 5 bases and 2 bases, there was a span of 12 bases. Here the CDR3 reads CASSPTGYNTEAFF. As DNA, the CDR3 is TGTGCCAGCAGTCCTACAGGGTACAACACTGAAGCTTTCTTT.

This sequence joins TRBV9 and TRBJ1-5; D uncertain. This CDR3 region has 13 residues. The germline gives CDR1 SGDLS, CDR2 YYNGEE. Trimming took off 0 bases at V and 5 bases at J, with 6 bases between the two ends. This CDR3 reads CASSVGEDQPQHF. As DNA, the CDR3 is TGTGCCAGCAGCGTAGGGGAGGATCAGCCCCAGCATTTT.

CDR3 sequence (DNA): TGTGCCATCAGGGGGACTAGCGCAGATACGCAGTATTTT. This encodes CAIRGTSADTQYF. The chain joins TRBV6-6 to TRBJ2-3, with 10 nucleotides matching TRBD2. Germline V gives CDR1 MNHNY, CDR2 SVGAGI (reference sequence). V lost 10 bases and J lost 4; bases outside the gene matches: 5. There are 13 residues in the CDR3.

The chain employs TRBV18 and TRBJ2-7; D may be TRBD1 (5 bases). Germline V CDR1 and CDR2: KGHSH, LQKENI. V shed 6 bases and J shed 3 bases, with 15 bases lying between them. There are 14 residues in the CDR3. CDR3 sequence: CASSPAGFHYEQYF. CDR3 DNA sequence: TGTGCCAGCTCGCCCGCAGGGTTCCACTACGAGCAGTACTTC.

This rearrangement joins TRBV30 to TRBJ1-1; TRBD1 matches at 8 bases. The CDR3 runs 13 residues. Losses at the gene ends were 3 bases for V and 1 base for J; bases not matched to a gene: 1. Germline V lookup: CDR1 GTSNPN, CDR2 SVGIG (reference sequence). The CDR3 reads CAWRGTGNTEAFF. The CDR3 DNA is TGTGCCTGGAGGGGGACAGGGAACACTGAAGCTTTCTTT.

This clone showed up just a few times. V is TRBV14 and J is TRBJ2-2; 8 positions match TRBD1. CDR1 and CDR2 (germline): SGHDN, FVKESK. This CDR3 has 17 residues. The V and J ends lost 4 bases and 3 bases, in that order; junction bases with no gene match: 10. As DNA, the CDR3 is TGTGCCAGCAGCCCCAGGAGACAGGGGCGGTACACCGGGGAGCTGTTTTTT. This gives the protein CASSPRRQGRYTGELFF.

A few counts support this clone. Because the CDR3's place on the DNA is in doubt, the DNA is left out and the CDR3 is given as listed by TCRdb. The rearrangement uses TRBV21-1 and TRBJ1-4; the listed D gene, TRBD1, was not tested against the DNA. TRBV21-1 is noted as a pseudogene. From its first to its last residue, the CDR3 has 18 amino acids. The CDR3 spells CASSKLVAGGAFGEKLFF.

This chain joins TRBV9 and TRBJ1-2; D remains ambiguous. V lost 4 bases and J lost 4, with 20 bases in between. The CDR3 consists of 16 residues. The germline V gene has CDR1 SGDLS and CDR2 YYNGEE. The CDR3 reads CASSPEITRSSYGYTF. DNA of the CDR3: TGTGCCAGCAGCCCCGAGATTACCAGGAGTTCCTATGGCTACACCTTC.

DNA of the CDR3: TGTGCTAGTGGTTTGGTCTTATACGGAGTCAACTATGGCTACACCTTC. It is translated as CASGLVLYGVNYGYTF. The rearrangement joins TRBV12-5 to TRBJ1-2; D ambiguous. From germline, CDR1 is LGHNT and CDR2 FRNRAP. V lost 0 bases and J lost 2, with 13 bases in between. The CDR3 sequence is 16 residues long.

V is TRBV29-1 and J is TRBJ1-3; D is possibly TRBD1 (5 bases). CDR1 SQVTM and CDR2 ANQGSEA come from the germline V gene. The CDR3 extends over 17 amino acids. The V and J ends lost 0 bases and 0 bases respectively, with 15 bases between them. DNA of the CDR3: TGCAGCGTTGAAGATCGAAGGGGCCAGCACTCTGGAAACACCATATATTTT. It is translated as CSVEDRRGQHSGNTIYF.